The source of this TCR beta chain is a study of cytomegalovirus exposure and HLA in healthy donors. Whole-study results and caveats: There were reportedly fewer N-insertions in an Asian-associated ancestry cluster than the roughly 610-donor mean, in a later analysis. Accounts indicate the classifier identified cytomegalovirus status with strong specificity and sensitivity. Researchers counted around 170 TCR beta chains as cytomegalovirus-associated. Donor immune exposure was known only as CMV serostatus.

Per germline, CDR1 KGHSH and CDR2 LQKENI. The V and J ends lost 6 bases and 6 bases respectively, with 15 bases between them. The CDR3 covers 14 residues. With 60 Vbeta and 13 Jbeta primers, the PCR was carried out. The method was immunoSEQ multiplex PCR; TCRdb's version includes in-frame clones alone and lacks a portion of them. The top ten clones hold about 2.2% of a sample with over 250,000 clones, roughly 70% of them seen once. In this sample, this clone turned up once. Its antigen is still unknown. Sequencing was carried out using PBMCs. The sequence came from a female donor in good health and CMV-seronegative. The V and J genes are TRBV18 and TRBJ2-4, with D possibly TRBD1 on 5 matching bases. The CDR3 coding sequence is TGTGCCAGCTCGCCAGGGCCTCAGGGAAACATTCAGTACTTC. Translation: CASSPGPQGNIQYF.